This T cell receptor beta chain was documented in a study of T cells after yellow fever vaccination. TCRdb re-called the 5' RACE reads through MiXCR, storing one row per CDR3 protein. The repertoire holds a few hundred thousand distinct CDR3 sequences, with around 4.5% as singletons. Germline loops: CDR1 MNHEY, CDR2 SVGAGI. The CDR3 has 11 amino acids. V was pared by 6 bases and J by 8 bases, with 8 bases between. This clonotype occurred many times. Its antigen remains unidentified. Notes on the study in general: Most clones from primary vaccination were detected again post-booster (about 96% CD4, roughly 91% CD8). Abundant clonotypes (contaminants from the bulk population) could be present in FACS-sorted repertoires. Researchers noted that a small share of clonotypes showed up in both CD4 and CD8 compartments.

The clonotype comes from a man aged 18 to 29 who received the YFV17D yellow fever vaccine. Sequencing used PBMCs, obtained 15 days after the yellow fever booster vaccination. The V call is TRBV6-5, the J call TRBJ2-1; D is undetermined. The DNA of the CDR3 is TGTGCCAGCAGGTCCGTCCATGAGCAGTTCTTC. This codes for CASRSVHEQFF.